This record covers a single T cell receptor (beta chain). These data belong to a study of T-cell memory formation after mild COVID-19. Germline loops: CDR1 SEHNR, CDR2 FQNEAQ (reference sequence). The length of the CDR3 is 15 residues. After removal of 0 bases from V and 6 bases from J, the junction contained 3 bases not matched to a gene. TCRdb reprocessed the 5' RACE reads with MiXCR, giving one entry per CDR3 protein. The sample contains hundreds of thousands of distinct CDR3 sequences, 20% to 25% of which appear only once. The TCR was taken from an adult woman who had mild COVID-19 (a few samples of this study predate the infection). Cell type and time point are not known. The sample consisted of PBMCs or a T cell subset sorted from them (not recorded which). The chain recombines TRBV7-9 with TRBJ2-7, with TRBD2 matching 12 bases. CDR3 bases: TGTGCCAGCAGCTTAGCTTCGGGACTAGCGGGCGAGCAGTACTTC. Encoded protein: CASSLASGLAGEQYF.